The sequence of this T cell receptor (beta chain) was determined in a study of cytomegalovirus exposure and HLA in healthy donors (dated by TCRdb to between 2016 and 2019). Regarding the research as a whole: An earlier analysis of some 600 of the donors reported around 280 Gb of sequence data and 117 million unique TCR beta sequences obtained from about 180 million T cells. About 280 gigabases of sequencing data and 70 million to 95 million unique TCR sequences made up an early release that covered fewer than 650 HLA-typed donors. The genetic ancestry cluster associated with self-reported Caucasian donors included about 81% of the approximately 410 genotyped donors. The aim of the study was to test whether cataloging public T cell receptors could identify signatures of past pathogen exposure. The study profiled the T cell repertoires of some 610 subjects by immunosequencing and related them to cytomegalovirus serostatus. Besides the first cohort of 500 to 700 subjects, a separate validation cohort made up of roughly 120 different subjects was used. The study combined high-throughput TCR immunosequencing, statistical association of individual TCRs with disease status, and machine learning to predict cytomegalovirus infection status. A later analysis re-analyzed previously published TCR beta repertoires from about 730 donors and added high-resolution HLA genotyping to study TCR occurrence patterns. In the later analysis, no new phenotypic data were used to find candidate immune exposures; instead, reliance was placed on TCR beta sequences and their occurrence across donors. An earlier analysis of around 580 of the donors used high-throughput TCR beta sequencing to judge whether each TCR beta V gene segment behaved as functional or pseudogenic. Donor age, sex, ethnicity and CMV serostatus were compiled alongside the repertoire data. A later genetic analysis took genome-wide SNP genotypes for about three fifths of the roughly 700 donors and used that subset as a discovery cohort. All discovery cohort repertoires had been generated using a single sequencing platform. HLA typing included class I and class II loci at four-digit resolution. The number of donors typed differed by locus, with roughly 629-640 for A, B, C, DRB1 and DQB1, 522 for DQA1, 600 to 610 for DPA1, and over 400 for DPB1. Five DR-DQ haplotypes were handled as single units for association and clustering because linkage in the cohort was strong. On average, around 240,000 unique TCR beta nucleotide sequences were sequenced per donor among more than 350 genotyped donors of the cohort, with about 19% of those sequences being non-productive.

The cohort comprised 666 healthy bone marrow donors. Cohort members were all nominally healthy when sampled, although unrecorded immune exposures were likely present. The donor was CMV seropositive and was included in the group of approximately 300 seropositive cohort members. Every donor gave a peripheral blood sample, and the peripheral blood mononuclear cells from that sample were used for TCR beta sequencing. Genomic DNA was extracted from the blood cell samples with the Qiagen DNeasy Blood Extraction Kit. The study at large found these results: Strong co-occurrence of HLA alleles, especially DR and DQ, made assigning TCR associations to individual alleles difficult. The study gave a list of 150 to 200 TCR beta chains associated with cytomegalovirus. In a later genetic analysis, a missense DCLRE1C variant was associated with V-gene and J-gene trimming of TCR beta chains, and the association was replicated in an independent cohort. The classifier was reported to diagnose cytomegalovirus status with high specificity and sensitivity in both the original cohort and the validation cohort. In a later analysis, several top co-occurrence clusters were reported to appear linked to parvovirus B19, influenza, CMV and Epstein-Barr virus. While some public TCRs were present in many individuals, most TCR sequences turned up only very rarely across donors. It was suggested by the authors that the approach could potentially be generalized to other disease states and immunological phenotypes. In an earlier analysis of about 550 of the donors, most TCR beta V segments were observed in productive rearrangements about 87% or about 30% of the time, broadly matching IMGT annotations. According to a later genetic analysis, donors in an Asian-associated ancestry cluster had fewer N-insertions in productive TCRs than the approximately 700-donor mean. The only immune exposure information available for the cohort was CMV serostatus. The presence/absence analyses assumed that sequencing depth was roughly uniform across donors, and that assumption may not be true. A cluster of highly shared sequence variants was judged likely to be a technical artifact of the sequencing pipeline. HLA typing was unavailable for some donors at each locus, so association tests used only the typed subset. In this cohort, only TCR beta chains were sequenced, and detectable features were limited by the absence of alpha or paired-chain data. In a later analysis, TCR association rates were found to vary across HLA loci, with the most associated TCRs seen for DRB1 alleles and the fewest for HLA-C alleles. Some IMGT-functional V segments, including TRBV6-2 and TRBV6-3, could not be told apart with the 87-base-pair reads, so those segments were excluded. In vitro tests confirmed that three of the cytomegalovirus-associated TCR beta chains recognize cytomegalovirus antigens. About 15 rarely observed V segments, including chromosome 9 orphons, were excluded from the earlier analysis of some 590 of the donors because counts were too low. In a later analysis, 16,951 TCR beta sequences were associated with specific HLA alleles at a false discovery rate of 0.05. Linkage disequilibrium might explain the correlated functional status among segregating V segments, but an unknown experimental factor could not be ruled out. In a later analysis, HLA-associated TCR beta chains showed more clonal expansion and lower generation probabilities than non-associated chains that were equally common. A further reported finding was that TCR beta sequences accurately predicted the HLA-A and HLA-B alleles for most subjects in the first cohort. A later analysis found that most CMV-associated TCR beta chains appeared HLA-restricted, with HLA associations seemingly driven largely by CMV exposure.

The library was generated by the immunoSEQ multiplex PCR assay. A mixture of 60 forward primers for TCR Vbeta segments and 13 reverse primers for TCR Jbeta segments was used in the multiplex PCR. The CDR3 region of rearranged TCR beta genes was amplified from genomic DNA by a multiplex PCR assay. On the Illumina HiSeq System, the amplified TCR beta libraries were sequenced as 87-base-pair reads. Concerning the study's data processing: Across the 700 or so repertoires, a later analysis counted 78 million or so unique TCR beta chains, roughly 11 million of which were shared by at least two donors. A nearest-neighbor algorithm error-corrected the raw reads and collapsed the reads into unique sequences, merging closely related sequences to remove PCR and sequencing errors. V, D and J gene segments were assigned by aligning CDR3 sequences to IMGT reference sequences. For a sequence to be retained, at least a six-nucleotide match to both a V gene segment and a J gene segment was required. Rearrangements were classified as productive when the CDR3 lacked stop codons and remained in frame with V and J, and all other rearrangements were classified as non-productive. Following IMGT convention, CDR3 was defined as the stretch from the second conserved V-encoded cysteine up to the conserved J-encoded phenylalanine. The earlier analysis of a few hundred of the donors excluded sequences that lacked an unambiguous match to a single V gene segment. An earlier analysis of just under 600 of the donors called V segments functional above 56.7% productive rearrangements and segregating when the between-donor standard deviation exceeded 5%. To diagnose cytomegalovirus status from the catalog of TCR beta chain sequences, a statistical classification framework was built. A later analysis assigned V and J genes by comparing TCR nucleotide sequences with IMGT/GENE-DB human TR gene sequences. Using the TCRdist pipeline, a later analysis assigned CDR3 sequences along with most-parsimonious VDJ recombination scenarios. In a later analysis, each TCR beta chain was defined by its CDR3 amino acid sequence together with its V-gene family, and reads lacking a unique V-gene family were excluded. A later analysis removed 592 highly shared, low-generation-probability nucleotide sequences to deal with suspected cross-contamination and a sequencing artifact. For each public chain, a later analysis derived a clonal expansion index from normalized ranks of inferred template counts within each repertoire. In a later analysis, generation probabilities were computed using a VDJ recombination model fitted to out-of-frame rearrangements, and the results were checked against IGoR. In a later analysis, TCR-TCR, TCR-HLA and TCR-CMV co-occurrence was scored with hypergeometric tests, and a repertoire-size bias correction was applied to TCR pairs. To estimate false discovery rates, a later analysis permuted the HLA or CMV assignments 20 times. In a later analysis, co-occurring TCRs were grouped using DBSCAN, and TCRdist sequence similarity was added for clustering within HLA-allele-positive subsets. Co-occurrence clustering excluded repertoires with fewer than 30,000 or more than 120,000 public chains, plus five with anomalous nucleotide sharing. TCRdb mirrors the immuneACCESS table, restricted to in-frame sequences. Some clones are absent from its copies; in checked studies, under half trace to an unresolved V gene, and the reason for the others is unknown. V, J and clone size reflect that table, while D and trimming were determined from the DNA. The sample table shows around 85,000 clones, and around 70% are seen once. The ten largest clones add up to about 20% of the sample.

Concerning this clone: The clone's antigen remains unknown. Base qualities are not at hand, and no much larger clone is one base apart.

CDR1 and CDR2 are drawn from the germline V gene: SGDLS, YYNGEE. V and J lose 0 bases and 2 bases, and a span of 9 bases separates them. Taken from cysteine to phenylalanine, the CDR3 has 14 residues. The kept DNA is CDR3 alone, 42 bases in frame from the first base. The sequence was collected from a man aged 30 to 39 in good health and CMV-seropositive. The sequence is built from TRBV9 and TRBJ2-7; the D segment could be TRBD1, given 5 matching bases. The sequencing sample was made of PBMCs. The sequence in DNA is TGTGCCAGCAGCGTAGAACCAGGGACCTACGAGCAGTACTTC. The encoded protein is CASSVEPGTYEQYF.